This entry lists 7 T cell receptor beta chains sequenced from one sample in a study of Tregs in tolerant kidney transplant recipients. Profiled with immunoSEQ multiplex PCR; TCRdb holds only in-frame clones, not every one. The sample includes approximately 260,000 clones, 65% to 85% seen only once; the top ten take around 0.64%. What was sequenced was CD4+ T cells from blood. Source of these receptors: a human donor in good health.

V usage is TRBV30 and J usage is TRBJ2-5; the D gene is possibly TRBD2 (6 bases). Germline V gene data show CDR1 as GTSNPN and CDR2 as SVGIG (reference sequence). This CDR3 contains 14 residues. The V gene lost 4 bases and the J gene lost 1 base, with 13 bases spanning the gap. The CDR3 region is CAWTRGGLQETQYF. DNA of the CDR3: TGTGCCTGGACGAGGGGAGGACTCCAAGAGACCCAGTACTTC.

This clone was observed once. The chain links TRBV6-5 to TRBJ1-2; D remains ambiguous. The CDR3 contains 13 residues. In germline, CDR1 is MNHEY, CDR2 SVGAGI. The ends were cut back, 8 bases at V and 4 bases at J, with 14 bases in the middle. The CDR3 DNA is TGTGCCAGCCCACCGGGTCCTAGCTATGGCTACACCTTC. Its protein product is CASPPGPSYGYTF.

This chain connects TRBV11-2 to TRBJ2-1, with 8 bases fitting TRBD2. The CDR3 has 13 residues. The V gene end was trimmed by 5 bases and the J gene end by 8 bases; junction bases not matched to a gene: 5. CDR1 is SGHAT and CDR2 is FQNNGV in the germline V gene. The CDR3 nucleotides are TGTGCCAGCAGCCCGGGACTAGGGGATGAGCAGTTCTTC. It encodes CASSPGLGDEQFF.

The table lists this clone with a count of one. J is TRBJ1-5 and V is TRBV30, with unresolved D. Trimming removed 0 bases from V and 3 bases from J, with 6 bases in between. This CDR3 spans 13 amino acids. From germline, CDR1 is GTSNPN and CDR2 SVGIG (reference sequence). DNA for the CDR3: TGTGCCTGGAGTGTTGGGGACAATCAGCCCCAGCATTTT. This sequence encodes CAWSVGDNQPQHF.

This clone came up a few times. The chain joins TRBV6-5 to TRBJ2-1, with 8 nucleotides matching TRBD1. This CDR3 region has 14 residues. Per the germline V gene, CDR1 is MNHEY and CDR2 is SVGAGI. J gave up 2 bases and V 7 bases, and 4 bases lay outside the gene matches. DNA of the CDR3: TGTGCCAGCACAGGGGGCCCCCCCTACAATGAGCAGTTCTTC. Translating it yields CASTGGPPYNEQFF.

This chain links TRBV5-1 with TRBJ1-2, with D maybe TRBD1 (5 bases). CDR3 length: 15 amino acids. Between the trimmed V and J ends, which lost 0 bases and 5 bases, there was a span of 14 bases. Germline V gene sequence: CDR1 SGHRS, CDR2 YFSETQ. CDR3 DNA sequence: TGCGCCAGCAGCTTGGAAATAGGGGTGGGGTATGGCTACACCTTC. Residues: CASSLEIGVGYGYTF.

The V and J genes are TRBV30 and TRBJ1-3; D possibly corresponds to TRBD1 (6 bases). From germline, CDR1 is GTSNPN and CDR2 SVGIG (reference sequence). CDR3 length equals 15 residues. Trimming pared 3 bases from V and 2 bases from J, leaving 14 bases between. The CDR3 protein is CAWRMDRTTGNTIYF. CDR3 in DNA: TGTGCCTGGAGAATGGACAGAACAACTGGAAACACCATATATTTT. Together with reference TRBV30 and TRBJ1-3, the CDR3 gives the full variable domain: SQTIHQWPATLVQPVGSPLSLECTVEGTSNPNLYWYRQAAGRGLQLLFYSVGIGQISSEVPQNLSASRPQDRQFILSSKKLLLSDSGFYLCAWRMDRTTGNTIYFGEGSWLTVV.